The source of this T cell receptor beta chain is a study of T cells in Graves' hyperthyroidism and ophthalmopathy. Overall study findings and caveats: The authors' 13 V-J model separated ophthalmopathy from stable hyperthyroidism.

Across 18 months, stable Graves' hyperthyroidism was marked by no progression to ophthalmopathy. Uncontrolled infection, other autoimmune disease, pregnancy or lactation excluded patients. Each diagnosis was grounded in clinical symptoms, serum thyroxine and TRAb, thyroid ultrasound, and orbital computed tomography. This clonotype turned up a few times. Its antigen is as yet unknown. A much larger clone lies one base from this, so it may be a read error. The CDR3 is 15 residues long. In germline, CDR1 is MNHNS, CDR2 SASEGT. Amplification of TCR beta CDR3 regions was performed using RNA transcripts as template. A first-round RT-PCR of the TCR CDR3 used the HTBI primer set. Using its own MiXCR run on the multiplex PCR reads, TCRdb lists one record per CDR3 protein. The sample carries 500,000 to 750,000 distinct CDR3 sequences, approximately 15% recorded once.

The TCR comes from a woman aged 25 to 39 with Graves' hyperthyroidism. The chain links TRBV6-1 to TRBJ1-1, with TRBD1 matching 11 bases. The sequenced sample consisted of blood. DNA of the CDR3: TGTGCCAGCGGGGACAGGGGGACCGCGAACACTGGAGCTTTCTTT. It codes for CASGDRGTANTGAFF.